These T cell receptor beta chains were read from a single sample in a study of cytomegalovirus exposure and HLA in healthy donors. The assay was immunoSEQ multiplex PCR, and TCRdb's table has in-frame clones only and misses some. Of roughly 170,000 clones listed, under 85% were seen once; the top ten hold about 1.6%. Material for sequencing was PBMCs. Receptors were obtained from a man aged 50 to 60 in good health and CMV-seronegative. CDR3s include the opening cysteine and the closing phenylalanine or tryptophan. The order of the fields is J gene, V gene, clone size, D gene, CDR3 DNA, CDR3 protein. The D gene is left open where the match is weak. Rows give clone size only sometimes, using once, few, many, or a class for an expanded clone.

J gene: TRBJ2-5; V gene: TRBV7-2; clone size: .; D gene: TRBD1; CDR3 DNA: TGTGCCAGCAGCTTACGGACAGGGACTTCAAGAGAGACCCAGTACTTC; CDR3 protein: CASSLRTGTSRETQYF
J gene: TRBJ2-2; V gene: TRBV4-3; clone size: .; D gene: .; CDR3 DNA: TGCGCCAGCAGCCAAGATTCGGCGGTCGCCGGGGAGCTGTTTTTT; CDR3 protein: CASSQDSAVAGELFF
J gene: TRBJ1-4; V gene: TRBV5-1; clone size: .; D gene: TRBD1; CDR3 DNA: TGCGCCAGCAGCTTGGATGTGACAGGGCAAAATGAAAAACTGTTTTTT; CDR3 protein: CASSLDVTGQNEKLFF
J gene: TRBJ1-1; V gene: TRBV7-9; clone size: .; D gene: .; CDR3 DNA: TGTGCCAGCAGCTTTGCAGGGGAGAACACTGAAGCTTTCTTT; CDR3 protein: CASSFAGENTEAFF
J gene: TRBJ2-7; V gene: TRBV4-3; clone size: .; D gene: TRBD2; CDR3 DNA: TGCGCCAGCAGCCAAGTTCGCGGACTAGCGGGCGACGAGCAGTACTTC; CDR3 protein: CASSQVRGLAGDEQYF
J gene: TRBJ1-3; V gene: TRBV7-3; clone size: .; D gene: .; CDR3 DNA: TGTGCCAGCAGCCTGGGCTCAGGGCGCTCTGGAAACACCATATATTTT; CDR3 protein: CASSLGSGRSGNTIYF
J gene: TRBJ1-1; V gene: TRBV25-1; clone size: few; D gene: TRBD1; CDR3 DNA: TGTGCCAGCAGTGAATATACAGGGGTGAACACTGAAGCTTTCTTT; CDR3 protein: CASSEYTGVNTEAFF
J gene: TRBJ2-1; V gene: TRBV11-2; clone size: .; D gene: TRBD2; CDR3 DNA: TGTGCCAGCAGCTTAGCCGTAGCGGGGATCTACAATGAGCAGTTCTTC; CDR3 protein: CASSLAVAGIYNEQFF
J gene: TRBJ1-1; V gene: TRBV7-9; clone size: .; D gene: TRBD1; CDR3 DNA: TGTGCCAGCAGCCCCCGGACAGGGGGCGCGGGGACTGAAGCTTTCTTT; CDR3 protein: CASSPRTGGAGTEAFF
J gene: TRBJ2-7; V gene: TRBV7-9; clone size: .; D gene: TRBD2; CDR3 DNA: TGTGCCAGCAGTCCGACGGCTCTAGCGGGAGAATACGAGCAGTACTTC; CDR3 protein: CASSPTALAGEYEQYF
J gene: TRBJ1-2; V gene: TRBV28; clone size: .; D gene: .; CDR3 DNA: TGTGCCAGCACCGTTTCTAACTATGGCTACACCTTC; CDR3 protein: CASTVSNYGYTF
J gene: TRBJ2-6; V gene: TRBV18; clone size: .; D gene: TRBD2; CDR3 DNA: TGTGCCAGCTCACCAAGACTAGCGGGTACCTCTGGGGCCAACGTCCTGACTTTC; CDR3 protein: CASSPRLAGTSGANVLTF
J gene: TRBJ2-2; V gene: TRBV18; clone size: .; D gene: TRBD1; CDR3 DNA: TGTGCCAGCTCACCCGGGACAGGAGTCGGGGAGCTGTTTTTT; CDR3 protein: CASSPGTGVGELFF
J gene: TRBJ2-2; V gene: TRBV7-2; clone size: .; D gene: .; CDR3 DNA: TGTGCCAGCAGCCGAGTAGGGGGAAGCACCGGGGAGCTGTTTTTT; CDR3 protein: CASSRVGGSTGELFF
J gene: TRBJ2-7; V gene: TRBV30; clone size: once; D gene: TRBD1; CDR3 DNA: TGTGCTTATGGGAGGGACAGGGGGACCCGCTCCTACGAGCAGTACTTC; CDR3 protein: CAYGRDRGTRSYEQYF
J gene: TRBJ2-7; V gene: TRBV28; clone size: few; D gene: TRBD2; CDR3 DNA: TGTGCCAGCAGTTTATTAGCTAGCGGGAGGACCTACGAGCAGTACTTC; CDR3 protein: CASSLLASGRTYEQYF
J gene: TRBJ2-7; V gene: TRBV10-3; clone size: .; D gene: TRBD1; CDR3 DNA: TGTGCCATCAGTGAGGGGGCAGGGGGCTGGAGCGAGCAGTACTTC; CDR3 protein: CAISEGAGGWSEQYF
J gene: TRBJ2-1; V gene: TRBV9; clone size: .; D gene: TRBD2; CDR3 DNA: TGTGCCAGCAGCGCGGGGGGGGGAATAGGTGGTGAGCAGTTCTTC; CDR3 protein: CASSAGGGIGGEQFF
J gene: TRBJ2-5; V gene: TRBV2; clone size: .; D gene: .; CDR3 DNA: TGTGCCACCGCGACAGAGTACCAAGAGACCCAGTACTTC; CDR3 protein: CATATEYQETQYF
J gene: TRBJ1-4; V gene: TRBV29-1; clone size: .; D gene: TRBD1; CDR3 DNA: TGCAGCGTTGAAGATAAAGCGGGACAGGGGTGTGAAAAACTGTTTTTT; CDR3 protein: CSVEDKAGQGCEKLFF
J gene: TRBJ2-7; V gene: TRBV2; clone size: .; D gene: TRBD2; CDR3 DNA: TGTGCCAGCAGTGAACCCCCCAGGACTAGGTTATTCTACGAGCAGTACTTC; CDR3 protein: CASSEPPRTRLFYEQYF
J gene: TRBJ1-2; V gene: TRBV6-6; clone size: .; D gene: .; CDR3 DNA: TGTGCCAGCAGGTCCTCGGGAGGCTACACCTTC; CDR3 protein: CASRSSGGYTF
J gene: TRBJ1-4; V gene: TRBV7-2; clone size: few; D gene: .; CDR3 DNA: TGTGCCAGCAGCTACCACAGTGAAAAACTGTTTTTT; CDR3 protein: CASSYHSEKLFF
J gene: TRBJ2-2; V gene: TRBV23-1; clone size: once; D gene: .; CDR3 DNA: TGCGCCAGCATGTGGAGGGGCTTAGACGAGGAGCTGTTTTTT; CDR3 protein: CASMWRGLDEELFF
J gene: TRBJ1-6; V gene: TRBV7-2; clone size: .; D gene: TRBD1; CDR3 DNA: TGTGCCAGCAGCTGGGGGACAGCGTCAAATTCACCCCTCCACTTT; CDR3 protein: CASSWGTASNSPLHF
J gene: TRBJ1-2; V gene: TRBV4-1; clone size: .; D gene: .; CDR3 DNA: TGCGCCAGCAGCCAGCAAACAGGGATTTGGGAGTATGGCTACACCTTC; CDR3 protein: CASSQQTGIWEYGYTF
J gene: TRBJ1-3; V gene: TRBV6-5; clone size: once; D gene: .; CDR3 DNA: TGTGCCAGCAGTTACTCTTGGGGGGCTGGAAACACCATATATTTT; CDR3 protein: CASSYSWGAGNTIYF
J gene: TRBJ1-6; V gene: TRBV9; clone size: .; D gene: TRBD1; CDR3 DNA: TGTGCCAGCAGCGCGGGACAGGGGGATTTTTGGGGAGGGGCGAGGGGGCCCCTCCACTTT; CDR3 protein: CASSAGQGDFWGGARGPLHF
J gene: TRBJ1-5; V gene: TRBV5-1; clone size: .; D gene: TRBD1; CDR3 DNA: TGCGCCAGCAGCTTGGGTGGAGGGGGCCAGCCCCAGCATTTT; CDR3 protein: CASSLGGGGQPQHF
J gene: TRBJ2-7; V gene: TRBV6-1; clone size: .; D gene: .; CDR3 DNA: TGTGCCAGCAGTGTATTAGCTTCGGGGTACGAGCAGTACTTC; CDR3 protein: CASSVLASGYEQYF
J gene: TRBJ2-7; V gene: TRBV28; clone size: once; D gene: .; CDR3 DNA: TGTGCCAGCAGTTCTCAGGGGATCTACGAGCAGTACTTC; CDR3 protein: CASSSQGIYEQYF
J gene: TRBJ1-6; V gene: TRBV9; clone size: .; D gene: .; CDR3 DNA: TGTGCCAGCAGCCCTCGGGAGGCCTTTGGTTCACCCCTCCACTTT; CDR3 protein: CASSPREAFGSPLHF
J gene: TRBJ1-1; V gene: TRBV19; clone size: .; D gene: .; CDR3 DNA: TGTGCCAGTAGTATTAGAGGCCCAGGGATGGGCACTGAAGCTTTCTTT; CDR3 protein: CASSIRGPGMGTEAFF
J gene: TRBJ1-4; V gene: TRBV18; clone size: .; D gene: .; CDR3 DNA: TGTGCCAGCTCACCCCAGGGATCTAATGAAAAACTGTTTTTT; CDR3 protein: CASSPQGSNEKLFF
J gene: TRBJ2-7; V gene: TRBV29-1; clone size: .; D gene: TRBD1; CDR3 DNA: TGCAGCGTCACAGGGGGCGGCGGGGGCTACGAGCAGTACTTC; CDR3 protein: CSVTGGGGGYEQYF
J gene: TRBJ2-7; V gene: TRBV7-3; clone size: .; D gene: .; CDR3 DNA: TGTGCCAGCAGCTTAATGAGCGGACCCGGCTACGAGCAGTACTTC; CDR3 protein: CASSLMSGPGYEQYF
J gene: TRBJ1-3; V gene: TRBV5-1; clone size: .; D gene: .; CDR3 DNA: TGCGCCAGCAGCTTGGCCGGGGACACCATATATTTT; CDR3 protein: CASSLAGDTIYF
J gene: TRBJ2-3; V gene: TRBV6-4; clone size: few; D gene: TRBD2; CDR3 DNA: TGTGCCAGCAGCGCGGGACTAGCGGGGACAGATACGCAGTATTTT; CDR3 protein: CASSAGLAGTDTQYF
J gene: TRBJ2-3; V gene: TRBV6-4; clone size: .; D gene: TRBD2; CDR3 DNA: TGTGCCAGCAGTGAAGGACTAGCGGCGGGGACGCAGTATTTT; CDR3 protein: CASSEGLAAGTQYF
J gene: TRBJ2-3; V gene: TRBV4-1; clone size: .; D gene: .; CDR3 DNA: TGCGCCAGCAGCTCGGGACACCTTACAGATACGCAGTATTTT; CDR3 protein: CASSSGHLTDTQYF
J gene: TRBJ1-2; V gene: TRBV7-2; clone size: .; D gene: TRBD1; CDR3 DNA: TGTGCCAGCAGCCCACAGGGGAACTATGGCTACACCTTC; CDR3 protein: CASSPQGNYGYTF
J gene: TRBJ2-7; V gene: TRBV6-1; clone size: .; D gene: .; CDR3 DNA: TGTGCCAGCAGTGGAGGACACGCCCTTTGGTACGAGCAGTACTTC; CDR3 protein: CASSGGHALWYEQYF
J gene: TRBJ2-7; V gene: TRBV11-2; clone size: .; D gene: TRBD1; CDR3 DNA: TGTGCCAGCAGCCGGGACAGGGGTCTGAGAGAGCAGTACTTC; CDR3 protein: CASSRDRGLREQYF
J gene: TRBJ2-2; V gene: TRBV7-6; clone size: .; D gene: .; CDR3 DNA: TGTGCCAGCAGCAGCCGGGACACCTACACCGGGGAGCTGTTTTTT; CDR3 protein: CASSSRDTYTGELFF
J gene: TRBJ2-3; V gene: TRBV4-3; clone size: .; D gene: .; CDR3 DNA: TGCGCCAGCAGCCCCCGCGGGGATACGCAGTATTTT; CDR3 protein: CASSPRGDTQYF
J gene: TRBJ2-3; V gene: TRBV7-2; clone size: .; D gene: .; CDR3 DNA: TGTGCCAGCAGCTTACGACAGACGACAGATACGCAGTATTTT; CDR3 protein: CASSLRQTTDTQYF